This T cell receptor beta chain was sequenced in a study of beta chain features in type 1 diabetes. Study-wide background: Sorted cell examination encompassed approximately 110 million cells across all samples.

Investigators reverse transcribed all isolated RNA, so they sequenced expressed TCRB transcripts. Here immunoSEQ multiplex PCR was the method, and the copy in TCRdb shows in-frame clones only, minus some. The table lists hundreds of thousands of clones, over 13% of them singletons. Germline CDR1 reads SGHNT; CDR2 reads YYREEE (reference sequence). V trimming: 0 bases; J trimming: 2 bases; junction bases outside the gene matches: 2. CDR3 length: 14 residues. About this clone: Its cognate antigen is unknown. The sample contains more than one DNA sequence encoding this CDR3.

Study results and caveats: People with Type 1 diabetes carried modestly yet significantly shorter TCRB CDR3s in all four CD4+ subsets.

By way of CD45RO/CCR7/CD25/CD127/CD95/CD27, the CD4+ regulatory, stem cell-like memory, central memory and naive cells were sorted. Sequencing was performed on naive CD4+ T cells from blood. This clonotype originated in a man aged 18 to 30 with type 1 diabetes. This chain joins TRBV5-4 and TRBJ2-7, with 7 positions matching TRBD2. The CDR3 region has the DNA TGTGCCAGCAGCTTGGCGGGGGGAACCTACGAGCAGTACTTC. It yields the protein CASSLAGGTYEQYF.